The T cell receptor beta chain under discussion was sequenced for a study of T cells in Graves' hyperthyroidism and ophthalmopathy. Study outcomes and limitations: Blood also showed most of the thyroid clonotypes that were expanded above 0.001.

Points on this clonotype: The antigen remains undetermined.

The TCR beta CDR3 regions underwent amplification using RNA transcripts as the source. Researchers ran a first-round RT-PCR on the TCR CDR3 using the HTBI primer set. TCRdb reprocessed the multiplex PCR reads with MiXCR, giving one entry per CDR3 protein. The repertoire holds approximately 700,000 distinct CDR3 sequences, about 45% seen once, with roughly 7.2% in the top ten. The CDR3 spans 15 residues. V shed 3 bases, J shed 8 bases, and the junction held 12 bases outside the gene matches. The germline CDR1 and CDR2 sequences are DFQATT and SNEGSKA (reference sequence). The sequenced material came from peripheral blood or thyroid tissue (not recorded which). The receptor's source is an adult man with Graves' disease, either hyperthyroidism or ophthalmopathy (not recorded which). V gene TRBV20-1 combines with J gene TRBJ1-5, with 8 bases matching TRBD1. CDR3 DNA: TGCAGTGCTAGTCGTCGTGCAGGGGGCGGGGAGCCCCAGCATTTT. It translates to CSASRRAGGGEPQHF.